The 30 T cell receptor beta chains listed next were all sequenced from one sample in a study of a mutant IDH1 vaccine in newly diagnosed glioma. Their target antigens are unknown. The assay was immunoSEQ multiplex PCR, and TCRdb's table has in-frame clones only and misses some. Of 60,000 to 100,000 clones listed, more than 70% were seen once; the top ten hold 0.6% to 0.95%. The time point denotes: week 23, last vaccination. The content of each vaccine dose was 300 ug of mutant IDH1 20-mer peptide, and topical imiquimod accompanied it. Sequencing was performed on PBMCs, taken from a glioma patient whose treatment included an IDH1 peptide vaccine. These TCRs come from a woman in her forties or fifties with glioma.

Note on this clone: Compared with germline, one end of the junction differs, possibly owing to a read error. V is TRBV7-7 and J is TRBJ2-7; D not resolved. This CDR3 spans 15 amino acids. Germline assignment: CDR1 SSHAT and CDR2 FNYEAQ (reference sequence). This CDR3 reads CASSLRDGSSYEQYF. For the CDR3, the DNA is TGTGCTAGCAGCTTAAGGGATGGAAGCTCCTACGAGCAGTACTTC.

This chain joins TRBV9 and TRBJ2-5; 9 nucleotides line up with TRBD1. Germline V gene data show CDR1 as SGDLS and CDR2 as YYNGEE. J was trimmed by 5 bases and V by 4 bases; bases with no gene match: 6. This CDR3 is built from 14 residues. The CDR3 region has the DNA TGTGCCAGCAGCAGGGGGACAGGGTCGGAGACCCAGTACTTC. Its protein is CASSRGTGSETQYF.

This chain connects TRBV5-4 to TRBJ1-2, with a possible D match to TRBD1 (6 bases). Trimming took 4 bases from V and 4 from J, leaving 14 bases between them. Germline V lookup: CDR1 SGHNT, CDR2 YYREEE (reference sequence). There are 14 residues in the CDR3. This CDR3 reads CASSAEQGFYGYTF. The CDR3 DNA follows: TGTGCCAGCAGCGCTGAACAGGGTTTCTATGGCTACACCTTC. Supplemented by reference TRBV5-4 and TRBJ1-2, the full variable domain reads ETGVTQSPTHLIKTRGQQVTLRCSSQSGHNTVSWYQQALGQGPQFIFQYYREEENGRGNFPPRFSGLQFPNYSSELNVNALELDDSALYLCASSAEQGFYGYTFGSGTRLTVV.

The chain is built from TRBV6-1 and TRBJ2-7, with 8 bases identical to TRBD1. The length of the CDR3 is 13 residues. J gave up 7 bases and V 2 bases, and 4 bases lay outside the gene matches. The germline CDR1 and CDR2 sequences are MNHNS and SASEGT. CDR3 sequence reads: CASSEWTGREQYF. CDR3 DNA sequence: TGTGCCAGCAGTGAATGGACAGGGAGGGAGCAGTACTTC.

This chain connects TRBV6-5 to TRBJ2-1; D not certain. The CDR3 consists of 13 residues. V was cut by 10 bases and J by 4 bases, with 14 bases left in between. Per the germline V gene, CDR1 is MNHEY and CDR2 is SVGAGI. Here the CDR3 DNA reads TGTGCCATATCCCGGGCCAGGTACAATGAGCAGTTCTTC. Translating gives CAISRARYNEQFF.

This chain connects TRBV28 to TRBJ2-1; 10 bases match TRBD1. CDR3 length: 16 amino acids. Germline loops: CDR1 MDHEN, CDR2 SYDVKM. V was clipped by 7 bases and J by 8 bases; unmatched bases: 14. The CDR3 bases are TGTGCCAGCAACCGAAATCCGGGACAGGGGATGGATGAGCAGTTCTTC. Translated: CASNRNPGQGMDEQFF.

The V gene is TRBV19, the J gene TRBJ1-3; perhaps TRBD1 as D (5 bases). The V gene lost 5 bases and the J gene lost 0 bases, with 8 bases spanning the gap. The germline CDR1 and CDR2 sequences are LNHDA and SQIVND (reference sequence). CDR3 length equals 14 residues. Written as DNA, the CDR3 is TGTGCCAGTAGTCCAGGGAACTCTGGAAACACCATATATTTT. Its protein product is CASSPGNSGNTIYF.

The rearrangement uses TRBV5-8 and TRBJ2-1, with D perhaps TRBD1 (6 bases). The CDR3 contains 14 residues. Trimming took off 2 bases at V and 12 bases at J, with 18 bases between the two ends. CDR1 SGHTS and CDR2 YDEGEE come from the germline V gene. CDR3 region: CASSLQGWASLQFF. CDR3 DNA: TGTGCCAGCAGCTTACAGGGTTGGGCTTCCTTGCAGTTCTTC.

The chain uses TRBV2 and TRBJ1-5; possibly TRBD1 for D (6 bases). This CDR3 spans 13 amino acids. V dropped 4 bases and J dropped 6 bases, with 10 bases sitting between them. Per the germline V gene, CDR1 is SNHLY and CDR2 is FYNNEI. In DNA, the CDR3 is TGTGCCAGCAGTGCAGGGGCCCCTCAGCCCCAGCATTTT. It codes for CASSAGAPQPQHF. Together with reference TRBV2 and TRBJ1-5, the CDR3 gives the full variable domain: EPEVTQTPSHQVTQMGQEVILRCVPISNHLYFYWYRQILGQKVEFLVSFYNNEISEKSEIFDDQFSVERPDGSNFTLKIRSTKLEDSAMYFCASSAGAPQPQHFGDGTRLSIL.

The chain links TRBV28 to TRBJ2-1; D is perhaps TRBD1 (6 bases). Germline V gene lookup returns CDR1 MDHEN and CDR2 SYDVKM. CDR3 length equals 15 residues. V lost 6 bases and J 6 bases, leaving 18 bases between the germline ends. The CDR3 reads CASSSSEGVRNEQFF. Written as DNA, the CDR3 is TGTGCCAGCAGCTCTTCAGAGGGGGTCCGCAATGAGCAGTTCTTC. The full variable domain, in which reference TRBV28 and TRBJ2-1 provide the parts outside the CDR3, is DVKVTQSSRYLVKRTGEKVFLECVQDMDHENMFWYRQDPGLGLRLIYFSYDVKMKEKGDIPEGYSVSREKKERFSLILESASTNQTSMYLCASSSSEGVRNEQFFGPGTRLTVL.

This clone was seen a single time. This sequence joins TRBV9 and TRBJ2-5, with D perhaps matching TRBD2 (6 bases). Trimming cost V 4 bases and J 2 bases, with 12 bases left between them. Germline V gene lookup returns CDR1 SGDLS and CDR2 YYNGEE. The CDR3 extends over 14 amino acids. Written as DNA, the CDR3 is TGTGCCAGCAGCCCCAGGAGGGAACAAGAGACCCAGTACTTC. Protein sequence: CASSPRREQETQYF.

The table lists this clone with a few counts. The chain employs TRBV7-9 and TRBJ1-3; TRBD1 might be the D (5 bases). The germline V gene encodes CDR1 SEHNR and CDR2 FQNEAQ (reference sequence). There are 15 residues in the CDR3. V was clipped by 6 bases and J by 0 bases, with 12 bases between them. CDR3 sequence: CASRGRESSGNTIYF. CDR3 sequence (DNA): TGTGCCAGCAGGGGGCGTGAGAGCTCTGGAAACACCATATATTTT. Full variable domain (remainder filled in from reference TRBV7-9 and TRBJ1-3): DTGVSQNPRHKITKRGQNVTFRCDPISEHNRLYWYRQTLGQGPEFLTYFQNEAQLEKSRLLSDRFSAERPKGSFSTLEIQRTEQGDSAMYLCASRGRESSGNTIYFGEGSWLTVV.

This clone was found a few times. V is TRBV7-9 and J is TRBJ1-1, with TRBD1 matching over 7 bases. J lost 5 bases, V lost 2 bases, and 2 bases had no gene match. CDR3 length: 13 amino acids. The germline CDR1 and CDR2 sequences are SEHNR and FQNEAQ (reference sequence). CDR3: CASSLNRGTEAFF. In nucleotides, the CDR3 is TGTGCCAGCAGCTTAAACAGGGGAACTGAAGCTTTCTTT.

Turning to this clone: Other DNA sequences from this sample encode an identical CDR3 as well. The chain recombines TRBV19 with TRBJ1-5; D gene ambiguous. Germline assignment: CDR1 LNHDA and CDR2 SQIVND (reference sequence). This CDR3 contains 15 residues. Trimming took 3 bases from V and 0 from J, leaving 9 bases between them. CDR3 nucleotide sequence: TGTGCCAGTAGTATCGGCAGAAATAGCAATCAGCCCCAGCATTTT. This codes for CASSIGRNSNQPQHF. Supplemented by reference TRBV19 and TRBJ1-5, the full variable domain reads DGGITQSPKYLFRKEGQNVTLSCEQNLNHDAMYWYRQDPGQGLRLIYYSQIVNDFQKGDIAEGYSVSREKKESFPLTVTSAQKNPTAFYLCASSIGRNSNQPQHFGDGTRLSIL.

The CDR3 nucleotides are TGTGCCAGCAGTTTTATAACCGGGACTAGCGTCGGGGAGCTGTTTTTT. Its translation: CASSFITGTSVGELFF. The chain is built from TRBV27 and TRBJ2-2; 10 nucleotides match TRBD2. Germline V gene sequence: CDR1 MNHEY, CDR2 SMNVEV (reference sequence). The CDR3 is 16 amino acids. Trimming cost V 3 bases and J 7 bases; bases outside gene matches: 8.

J is TRBJ2-7 and V is TRBV7-9, with D possibly matching TRBD1 (5 bases). V shed 8 bases and J shed 3 bases, with 17 bases lying between them. Germline V lookup: CDR1 SEHNR, CDR2 FQNEAQ (reference sequence). The CDR3 contains 14 residues. DNA for the CDR3: TGTGCCAGCGCGTGGGCAGGGAAGGGCTACGAGCAGTACTTC. This translates into CASAWAGKGYEQYF.

This chain links TRBV27 with TRBJ1-5, with TRBD1 identical over 9 bases. The CDR3 runs to 15 residues. Germline V gene data show CDR1 as MNHEY and CDR2 as SMNVEV (reference sequence). V shed 5 bases and J 7 bases; nucleotides not matched to a gene: 9. CDR3: CASSPIYRGQQPQHF. The DNA of the CDR3 is TGTGCCAGCAGTCCGATATACAGGGGGCAACAGCCCCAGCATTTT.

The chain recombines TRBV5-5 with TRBJ1-2; 7 positions match TRBD1. The CDR3 extends over 14 amino acids. The V gene's germline CDR1 is SGHKS and CDR2 YYEKEE (reference sequence). V was pared by 1 base and J by 1 base, with 1 base of the junction left unmatched. The CDR3 DNA sequence: TGTGCCAGCAGCTTGAGGGGGCTTAACTATGGCTACACCTTC. This sequence encodes CASSLRGLNYGYTF.

The gene calls are TRBV7-9 and TRBJ2-5, with TRBD1 as a possible D gene (5 bases). CDR1 is SEHNR, CDR2 FQNEAQ, per germline (reference sequence). V was trimmed by 5 bases and J by 0 bases, leaving 10 bases between them. This CDR3 is built from 14 residues. CDR3 sequence (DNA): TGTGCCAGCAGCGCTACAGGCAACCAAGAGACCCAGTACTTC. Translating gives CASSATGNQETQYF.

The CDR3 region is CASSAAERYEAFF. In DNA, the CDR3 is TGTGCCAGCAGCGCGGCAGAGAGATACGAAGCTTTCTTT. The V gene is TRBV9, the J gene TRBJ1-1; D gene uncertain. Germline CDR1 and CDR2: SGDLS and YYNGEE. V was clipped by 3 bases and J by 8 bases, with 14 bases between them. The CDR3 extends over 13 amino acids.

V is TRBV6-5 and J is TRBJ1-6; TRBD1 aligns across 11 bases. The V segment lost 5 bases and the J segment 9 bases; nucleotides outside the gene matches: 6. The CDR3 loop spans 15 amino acids. Germline-derived CDR1 and CDR2 are MNHEY and SVGAGI. CDR3 sequence reads: CASSVTGTGGSPLHF. For the CDR3, the DNA is TGTGCCAGCAGTGTAACCGGGACAGGGGGTTCACCCCTCCACTTT.

The chain combines TRBV5-1 with TRBJ1-1; D gene uncertain. V lost 6 bases and J lost 6, with 18 bases in between. This CDR3 region has 14 residues. Germline assignment: CDR1 SGHRS and CDR2 YFSETQ. DNA for the CDR3: TGCGCCAGCAAGCCTTGGACCGGTGGGGCTGAAGCTTTCTTT. Protein sequence: CASKPWTGGAEAFF.

J is TRBJ2-1 and V is TRBV7-3; possible D gene TRBD1, 6 bases. The CDR3 has 14 residues. CDR1 is SGHTA, CDR2 FQGTGA, per germline. V lost 0 bases and J 5 bases, leaving 8 bases between the germline ends. The CDR3 loop is CASSLTGAHNEQFF. CDR3 bases: TGTGCCAGCAGCTTAACGGGGGCTCACAATGAGCAGTTCTTC.

V gene TRBV6-1 combines with J gene TRBJ2-2, with D perhaps TRBD1 (6 bases). There are 13 residues in the CDR3. Trimming took 4 bases from V and 7 from J, leaving 10 bases between them. Germline V lookup: CDR1 MNHNS, CDR2 SASEGT. CDR3 residues: CASSVQGVGELFF. CDR3 DNA: TGTGCCAGCAGTGTACAGGGCGTCGGGGAGCTGTTTTTT.

The chain joins TRBV7-9 to TRBJ1-5, with a possible D match to TRBD1 (5 bases). CDR1 SEHNR and CDR2 FQNEAQ come from the germline V gene (reference sequence). This CDR3 contains 15 residues. The V gene lost 2 bases and the J gene lost 0 bases, with 8 bases spanning the gap. The CDR3 region has the DNA TGTGCCAGCAGCTTAAAAGGGGATAGCAATCAGCCCCAGCATTTT. Its translation: CASSLKGDSNQPQHF.

With regard to this clone: An end of the junction does not agree with germline; a read error may underlie this. This chain connects TRBV28 to TRBJ2-5, with D possibly matching TRBD1 (5 bases). The germline gives CDR1 MDHEN, CDR2 SYDVKM. CDR3 length: 13 residues. The CDR3 coding sequence is TGTGCCAGCAGGGAACAGGACCACGAGACCCAGTACTTC. The encoded protein is CASREQDHETQYF.

The rearrangement uses TRBV10-1 and TRBJ2-1; TRBD2 might be the D (7 bases). Germline V gene lookup returns CDR1 WNHNN and CDR2 SYGVQD (reference sequence). Trimming took off 5 bases at V and 8 bases at J, with 19 bases between the two ends. The CDR3 is made up of 15 amino acids. This CDR3 is CASSFGLGGDDEQFF. CDR3 DNA sequence: TGCGCCAGCAGTTTTGGACTAGGGGGTGATGATGAGCAGTTCTTC.

This chain uses TRBV28 with TRBJ1-5, with 12 nucleotides matching TRBD1. J lost 6 bases, V lost 3 bases, and 3 bases had no gene match. CDR3 length: 15 amino acids. Germline-derived CDR1 and CDR2 are MDHEN and SYDVKM. The chain's CDR3 is CASSFGTGGVQPQHF. CDR3 nucleotides: TGTGCCAGCAGTTTTGGGACAGGGGGCGTTCAGCCCCAGCATTTT.

The chain carries TRBV28 and TRBJ2-5, with D uncertain. The CDR3 length is 13 residues. Trimming removed 2 bases from V and 4 bases from J, with 8 bases in between. Germline loops: CDR1 MDHEN, CDR2 SYDVKM. The CDR3 DNA reads TGTGCCAGCAGTTTAAAAGCTCCAGAGACCCAGTACTTC. This encodes CASSLKAPETQYF.

The chain recombines TRBV5-4 with TRBJ2-7; D is possibly TRBD2 (5 bases). The CDR3 consists of 13 residues. V lost 2 bases and J 7 bases, leaving 13 bases between the germline ends. Germline CDR1 and CDR2: SGHNT and YYREEE (reference sequence). CDR3 bases: TGTGCCAGCAGCTTCGAGGGTATACGGGAGCAGTACTTC. It is translated as CASSFEGIREQYF.